This T cell receptor beta chain was captured by sequencing in a study of cytomegalovirus exposure and HLA in healthy donors. Study-wide results and caveats: Accurate prediction of HLA-A and HLA-B alleles (for most subjects) was reportedly achieved from TCR beta sequences.

For this clone: Its antigen is not known.

The germline V gene has CDR1 MNHEY and CDR2 SVGAGI. The CDR3 is made up of 13 amino acids. V shed 5 bases and J shed 3 bases, with 11 bases lying between them. The PCR used 60 Vbeta and 13 Jbeta primers. The assay was immunoSEQ multiplex PCR, and TCRdb's table has in-frame clones only and misses some. This sample has hundreds of thousands of clones, with more than 85% found just once. The chain has TRBV6-5 and TRBJ2-7; D uncertain. Sequencing was carried out using PBMCs. This clonotype was sampled from a woman younger than 35 in good health and CMV-seronegative. CDR3 region: CASSLIFGYEQYF. The CDR3 DNA sequence: TGTGCCAGCAGTCTTATCTTCGGCTACGAGCAGTACTTC.